Following are 15 T cell receptor beta chains from one sample sequenced in a study of neoadjuvant anti-PD-1 for oral cavity cancer. Data came from immunoSEQ multiplex PCR; TCRdb stores just in-frame clones and leaves some out. The sample shows some 66,000 clones, about four fifths of them seen only once. The specimen was PBMCs, collected before nivolumab (anti-PD-1) treatment. These receptors were collected from a person aged 35-80 years with oral cavity squamous cell carcinoma.

The rearrangement uses TRBV2 and TRBJ2-2, with TRBD1 identical over 9 bases. From germline, CDR1 is SNHLY and CDR2 FYNNEI. CDR3 size: 15 residues. J gave up 5 bases and V 4 bases, and 5 bases lay outside the gene matches. The CDR3 coding sequence is TGTGCCAGCAGTGGGACAGGGGCCTGGACCGGGGAGCTGTTTTTT. Protein product: CASSGTGAWTGELFF.

The chain employs TRBV7-9 and TRBJ2-1; D remains ambiguous. This CDR3 has 15 amino acids. CDR1 is SEHNR, CDR2 FQNEAQ, per germline (reference sequence). Trimming removed 1 base from V and 4 bases from J, with 11 bases in between. Here the CDR3 reads CASSLEMGAYNEQFF. The CDR3 DNA follows: TGTGCCAGCAGCTTAGAAATGGGTGCTTACAATGAGCAGTTCTTC. Based on the CDR3 plus reference TRBV7-9 and TRBJ2-1, the full variable domain is DTGVSQNPRHKITKRGQNVTFRCDPISEHNRLYWYRQTLGQGPEFLTYFQNEAQLEKSRLLSDRFSAERPKGSFSTLEIQRTEQGDSAMYLCASSLEMGAYNEQFFGPGTRLTVL.

V usage is TRBV6-6 and J usage is TRBJ2-5; perhaps TRBD1 as D (5 bases). The CDR3 extends over 15 amino acids. V dropped 6 bases and J dropped 4 bases, with 18 bases sitting between them. The germline V gene has CDR1 MNHNY and CDR2 SVGAGI (reference sequence). The CDR3 nucleotides read TGTGCCAGCAGCCACACTAAGGGGTTTGGAGAGACCCAGTACTTC. Its translation: CASSHTKGFGETQYF.

The chain recombines TRBV19 with TRBJ1-1; D unclear. V shed 7 bases and J shed 2 bases, with 14 bases lying between them. Germline CDR1 LNHDA, CDR2 SQIVND (reference sequence). The CDR3 consists of 14 residues. CDR3 residues: CASTRVRANTEAFF. Written as DNA, the CDR3 is TGTGCCAGTACTCGGGTCCGGGCTAACACTGAAGCTTTCTTT.

This chain uses TRBV2 with TRBJ1-1; weak D call: TRBD1 (6 bases). Germline CDR1 is SNHLY and CDR2 is FYNNEI. The CDR3 consists of 14 residues. Trimming pared 4 bases from V and 12 bases from J, leaving 21 bases between. CDR3 nucleotides: TGTGCCAGCAGTGGGGGACACGGGGGGACTGATTCTTTCTTT. It translates to CASSGGHGGTDSFF.

The chain joins TRBV7-9 to TRBJ2-1; D unclear. V shed 2 bases and J shed 7 bases, with 12 bases lying between them. CDR3 length: 14 amino acids. Germline V gives CDR1 SEHNR, CDR2 FQNEAQ (reference sequence). This chain's CDR3 is CASSLLARRNEQFF. Written as DNA, the CDR3 is TGTGCCAGCAGCTTACTGGCACGGCGGAATGAGCAGTTCTTC.

The genes are TRBV2 and TRBJ2-7; D gene ambiguous. Germline lookup yields CDR1 SNHLY and CDR2 FYNNEI. The CDR3 runs to 14 residues. Trimming pared 4 bases from V and 2 bases from J, leaving 12 bases between. DNA of the CDR3: TGTGCCAGCAGTGCTTACCGAGCGACCTACGAGCAGTACTTC. Translating it yields CASSAYRATYEQYF. Based on the CDR3 plus reference TRBV2 and TRBJ2-7, the full variable domain is EPEVTQTPSHQVTQMGQEVILRCVPISNHLYFYWYRQILGQKVEFLVSFYNNEISEKSEIFDDQFSVERPDGSNFTLKIRSTKLEDSAMYFCASSAYRATYEQYFGPGTRLTVT.

The chain is built from TRBV5-1 and TRBJ1-2, with 8 bases aligning to TRBD1. Per the germline V gene, CDR1 is SGHRS and CDR2 is YFSETQ. The V and J ends lost 2 bases and 6 bases, in that order; junction bases with no gene match: 6. The CDR3 is 14 residues long. The CDR3 DNA reads as TGCGCCAGCAGCTTCCAGACAGGGGAGGATGGCTACACCTTC. It yields the protein CASSFQTGEDGYTF.

This clone has just a few counts. The chain carries TRBV4-1 and TRBJ1-1, with unresolved D. V was cut by 3 bases and J by 4 bases, with 15 bases left in between. The germline gives CDR1 MGHRA, CDR2 YSYEKL. This CDR3 region has 15 residues. The CDR3 bases are TGCGCCAGCAGCCACGGTGATCGGGCGGTCACTGAAGCTTTCTTT. It codes for CASSHGDRAVTEAFF.

J is TRBJ1-1 and V is TRBV9; D is unclear. CDR1 is SGDLS and CDR2 is YYNGEE in the germline V gene. V lost 4 bases to trimming and J lost 3 bases, with 13 bases between them. The CDR3 totals 14 residues. The CDR3 DNA reads TGTGCCAGCAGCTCCTCCGTGGGCCACACTGAAGCTTTCTTT. Encoded protein: CASSSSVGHTEAFF.

About this clone: One junction end disagrees with the germline gene, perhaps due to a read error. This rearrangement joins TRBV19 to TRBJ1-2; D gene unclear. Germline CDR1 is LNHDA and CDR2 is SQIVND (reference sequence). The length of the CDR3 is 14 residues. CDR3 in DNA: TGTGCCAGCAGTATTAAGGGCAGCTACTATGGCTACACCTTC. It codes for CASSIKGSYYGYTF. Full variable domain (rest looked up from reference TRBV19 and TRBJ1-2): DGGITQSPKYLFRKEGQNVTLSCEQNLNHDAMYWYRQDPGQGLRLIYYSQIVNDFQKGDIAEGYSVSREKKESFPLTVTSAQKNPTAFYLCASSIKGSYYGYTFGSGTRLTVV.

V usage is TRBV13 and J usage is TRBJ1-1; D is uncertain. CDR3 length equals 15 residues. V was shortened by 4 bases and J by 5 bases, with 17 bases between the two germline ends. From germline, CDR1 is PRHDT and CDR2 FYEKMQ (reference sequence). The chain's CDR3 is CASSSREGGETEAFF. In nucleotides, the CDR3 is TGTGCCAGCAGCTCTAGAGAGGGAGGTGAGACTGAAGCTTTCTTT. Full variable domain (outside the CDR3, taken from reference TRBV13 and TRBJ1-1): AAGVIQSPRHLIKEKRETATLKCYPIPRHDTVYWYQQGPGQDPQFLISFYEKMQSDKGSIPDRFSAQQFSDYHSELNMSSLELGDSALYFCASSSREGGETEAFFGQGTRLTVV.

The chain carries TRBV6-5 and TRBJ1-2; possibly TRBD1 for D (5 bases). In germline, CDR1 is MNHEY, CDR2 SVGAGI. V dropped 0 bases and J dropped 4 bases, with 12 bases sitting between them. This CDR3 has 15 amino acids. The CDR3 DNA reads as TGTGCCAGCAGTTACTCAATCGCAGGGATCTATGGCTACACCTTC. Its protein is CASSYSIAGIYGYTF.

This sequence joins TRBV7-6 and TRBJ2-2; 7 bases line up with TRBD2. This CDR3 comprises 16 residues. From germline, CDR1 is SGHVS and CDR2 FNYEAQ. J was trimmed by 7 bases and V by 1 base; bases with no gene match: 9. The CDR3 protein is CASSLEVAGANGELFF. DNA of the CDR3: TGTGCCAGCAGCTTAGAGGTCGCGGGAGCAAACGGGGAGCTGTTTTTT.

The genes are TRBV5-4 and TRBJ2-2, with 7 bases aligning to TRBD2. Trimming took 5 bases from V and 8 from J; bases not matched to a gene: 9. This CDR3 region has 14 residues. CDR1 is SGHNT and CDR2 is YYREEE in the germline V gene (reference sequence). The CDR3 protein is CASRREGALGELFF. In DNA form, the CDR3 reads TGTGCCAGCAGAAGGGAGGGAGCATTAGGGGAGCTGTTTTTT.